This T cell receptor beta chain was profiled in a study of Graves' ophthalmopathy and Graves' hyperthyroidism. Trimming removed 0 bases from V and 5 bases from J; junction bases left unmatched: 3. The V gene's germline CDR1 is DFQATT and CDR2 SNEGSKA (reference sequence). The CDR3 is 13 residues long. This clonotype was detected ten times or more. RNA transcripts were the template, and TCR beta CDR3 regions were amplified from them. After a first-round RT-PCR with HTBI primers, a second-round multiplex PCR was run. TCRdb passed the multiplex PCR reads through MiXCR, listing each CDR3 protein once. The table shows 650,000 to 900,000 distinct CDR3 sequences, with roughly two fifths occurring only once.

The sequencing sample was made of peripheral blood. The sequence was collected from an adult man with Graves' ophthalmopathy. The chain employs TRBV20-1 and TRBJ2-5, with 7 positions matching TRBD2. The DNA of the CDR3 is TGCAGTGCTAGAGAGAGCGGGACGGAGACCCAGTACTTC. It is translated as CSARESGTETQYF.